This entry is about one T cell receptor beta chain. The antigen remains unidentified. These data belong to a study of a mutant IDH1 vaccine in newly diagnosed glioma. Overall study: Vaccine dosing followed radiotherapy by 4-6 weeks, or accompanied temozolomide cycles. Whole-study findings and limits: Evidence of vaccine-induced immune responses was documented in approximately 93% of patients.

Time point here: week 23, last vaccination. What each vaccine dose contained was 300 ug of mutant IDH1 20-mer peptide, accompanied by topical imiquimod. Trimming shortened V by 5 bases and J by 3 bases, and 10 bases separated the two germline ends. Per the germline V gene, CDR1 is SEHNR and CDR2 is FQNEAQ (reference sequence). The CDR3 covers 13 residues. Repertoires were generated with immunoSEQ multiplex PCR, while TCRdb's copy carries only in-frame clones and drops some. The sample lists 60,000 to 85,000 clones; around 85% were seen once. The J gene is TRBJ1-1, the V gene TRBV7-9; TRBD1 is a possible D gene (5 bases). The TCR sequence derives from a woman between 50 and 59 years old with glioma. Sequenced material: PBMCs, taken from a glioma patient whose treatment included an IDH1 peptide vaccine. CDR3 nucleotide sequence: TGTGCCAGCAGCCTCCGGGGGTACACTGAAGCTTTCTTT. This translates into CASSLRGYTEAFF.